A selection of T cell receptor beta chains follows, all from one sample in a study of multiple sclerosis patients with progressive multifocal leukoencephalopathy. Libraries were prepared by immunoSEQ multiplex PCR; TCRdb keeps only in-frame clonotypes and omits some of them. Of roughly 32,000 clones listed, over 75% are singletons. The sample consisted of PBMCs, taken from a patient treated with natalizumab. These receptors were taken from a human donor with progressive multifocal leukoencephalopathy. Both conserved end residues are part of each CDR3.

>TRBV19|17
CASSLLRGRLVPETQYF
>TRBV11-2|16
CASSLDRASSGETQYF
>TRBV5-1|17
CASSLATTSGGTDTQYF
>TRBV27|16
CASSSLAGDGTDTQYF
>TRBV5-1|15
CASSLETGKGEKLFF
>TRBV28|14
CACRTGILLHEQYF
>TRBV6-1|13
CATSGGFNEKLFF
>TRBV7-8|14
CATRVKVSTDTQYF
>TRBV5-4|16
CASSPGGRGIFYGYTF
>TRBV25-1|16
CASSEGGTGGYYGYTF
>TRBV11-2|15
CASSLDGGRNQPQHF
>TRBV7-2|16
CASSLAQDPSYNEQFF
>TRBV7-2|15
CASSLARDVTYEQYF
>TRBV19|13
CASTGMVPNEQFF
>TRBV5-6|15
CASSWDDRVSFEQYF
>TRBV29-1|13
CSVVIPQGEKLFF
>TRBV6-5|15
CASRAGTGTGNTIYF
>TRBV28|16
CASSLGREALNNEQFF
>TRBV7-3|15
CASSVAGTGNNEQFF
>TRBV2|12
CASSEVVWEQFF
>TRBV19|13
CASSIDGGTEAFF
>TRBV7-3|18
CASSPIGLAGGATGELFF
>TRBV5-1|12
CASSFPGDEQFF
>TRBV15|14
CATSRDLGVYEQFF
>TRBV19|16
CASRQNQAATNEKLFF
>TRBV15|16
CATSRKTGAVSYEQYF
>TRBV4-3|14
CASSRLGANTEAFF
>TRBV2|16
CASFRSARLGSYEQYF
>TRBV5-4|12
CASSLPNTEAFF
>TRBV6-1|17
CASSGDRFGVGNNEQFF
>TRBV5-8|14
CASSLRARGGELFF
>TRBV4-2|16
CASSPTLGLGAGELFF
>TRBV2|13
CASRRDLPDTQYF
>TRBV4-1|13
CASSRSPLYEQYF
>TRBV7-9|16
CASSLRGRRVNEKLFF
>TRBV7-9|10
CASSMYPHTF
>TRBV6-6|15
CASRFGTSGSYEQYF
>TRBV27|13
CASSYFLNTEAFF
>TRBV29-1|12
CSAQGDTGELFF
>TRBV19|17
CATRRTALLNSNQPQHF
>TRBV19|11
CASSPGVEQFF
>TRBV19|11
CASRGRNEQFF
>TRBV19|15
CASSLFPSTNEKLFF
>TRBV9|13
CASSVEGGREQYF
>TRBV7-2|18
CASSFKAASGSYTYEQYF
>TRBV29-1|12
CSVDLENTEAFF
>TRBV11-2|16
CASSPTARGRNTEAFF
>TRBV5-6|13
CASSLAGWDEAFF